These 5 T cell receptor beta chains were all obtained from the same sample, sequenced in a study of blood T cell repertoires in COVID-19. Measured with immunoSEQ multiplex PCR; TCRdb has only the in-frame clones, and not every one. This sample yields around 100,000 clones, of which approximately 85% are seen a single time; more than 5% belongs to the top ten. The sequenced sample was peripheral blood. The receptors derive from a woman aged 60-70 years with COVID-19, enrolled during active disease.

This clone was recorded only once. The chain couples TRBV9 to TRBJ2-1; 8 bases agree with TRBD1. Per germline, CDR1 SGDLS and CDR2 YYNGEE. This CDR3 contains 16 residues. Trimming took 0 bases from V and 2 from J; bases not matched to a gene: 4. The CDR3, as DNA: TGTGCCAGCAGCGTAGGGACAGGGATGACCTACAATGAGCAGTTCTTC. Translating it yields CASSVGTGMTYNEQFF.

The J gene is TRBJ1-2, the V gene TRBV18; 8 bases line up with TRBD1. The germline V gene encodes CDR1 KGHSH and CDR2 LQKENI. The ends lost 2 bases at V and 5 bases at J; junction bases unmatched: 10. The CDR3 is 16 residues long. CDR3 sequence reads: CASSPSHGTGNYGYTF. The CDR3 DNA sequence: TGTGCCAGCTCACCATCCCACGGGACAGGAAATTATGGCTACACCTTC.

This clone was seen once. V gene TRBV5-8 combines with J gene TRBJ2-3; tentative D call: TRBD2 (5 bases). The CDR3 extends over 14 amino acids. V was pared by 6 bases and J by 6 bases, with 17 bases between. The germline CDR1 and CDR2 sequences are SGHTS and YDEGEE. For the CDR3, the DNA is TGTGCCAGCATGAGGACTCCCCTTAAGGATACGCAGTATTTT. Translating gives CASMRTPLKDTQYF.

This sequence joins TRBV4-1 and TRBJ2-1, with 7 bases fitting TRBD2. J was trimmed by 7 bases and V by 1 base; bases with no gene match: 7. Germline V lookup: CDR1 MGHRA, CDR2 YSYEKL. The CDR3 extends over 15 amino acids. The chain's CDR3 is CASSQVSGARNEQFF. CDR3 DNA sequence: TGCGCCAGCAGCCAAGTAAGCGGGGCTAGGAATGAGCAGTTCTTC.

The V and J genes are TRBV3-1 (or the pseudogene TRBV3-2) and TRBJ1-2, with 8 bases aligning to TRBD1. Germline V CDR1 and CDR2: LGHDT, YNNKEL (reference sequence). The J segment lost 2 bases and the V segment lost 4 bases, leaving 3 bases of the junction unmatched. This CDR3 comprises 14 residues. The CDR3, as DNA: TGTGCCAGCAGCCCAGGACAGGGAAACTATGGCTACACCTTC. Translating gives CASSPGQGNYGYTF.